This T cell receptor (beta chain) was documented in a study of cytomegalovirus exposure and HLA in healthy donors. The primer mix had 60 Vbeta and 13 Jbeta primers. Using immunoSEQ multiplex PCR, the repertoire was profiled, and TCRdb retains in-frame clones only, with some absent. The top ten hold approximately 4% of the sample, which has over 30,000 clones, 70% to 85% seen once. There are 15 residues in the CDR3. Germline CDR1 SGHNT, CDR2 YYREEE (reference sequence). The ends lost 10 bases at V and 3 bases at J; junction bases unmatched: 14. In this sample, this clone turned up once. This sequence joins TRBV5-4 and TRBJ2-7; 9 bases match TRBD2. The sequenced sample was PBMCs. This sequence originates from a woman younger than 35 in good health and CMV-seronegative. CDR3 coding DNA: TGTGCCGGTTCTCTAGCGGGGACCTTAAACTACGAGCAGTACTTC. The encoded protein is CAGSLAGTLNYEQYF.